The 22 T cell receptor beta chains below come from one sample, sequenced in a study of blood T cell repertoires in COVID-19. Sequencing used immunoSEQ multiplex PCR; TCRdb keeps in-frame clones, though not all of them. The sample includes 250,000 to 350,000 clones, roughly 83% of them seen just once. The specimen sequenced was peripheral blood. These receptors all come from a human donor with COVID-19, enrolled during active disease. The donor label of this sample is uncertain.

This chain connects TRBV5-1 to TRBJ2-7; D remains unclear. The germline CDR1 and CDR2 sequences are SGHRS and YFSETQ. V was shortened by 5 bases and J by 2 bases, with 14 bases between the two germline ends. This CDR3 has 14 amino acids. CDR3 residues: CASRETVETYEQYF. The CDR3 nucleotides are TGCGCCAGCAGGGAGACGGTTGAAACCTACGAGCAGTACTTC.

The chain carries TRBV11-2 and TRBJ2-5; 8 bases map to TRBD2. Germline V gene data show CDR1 as SGHAT and CDR2 as FQNNGV. This CDR3 is 15 amino acids long. V shed 5 bases, J shed 5 bases, and the junction held 10 bases outside the gene matches. This CDR3 is CASSPRLAMGETQYF. The DNA for the CDR3 is TGTGCCAGCAGCCCGCGACTAGCGATGGGGGAGACCCAGTACTTC.

In nucleotides, the CDR3 is TGTGCCAGTAGTATCCCTAGCGTTTCTTACAATGAGCAGTTCTTC. This codes for CASSIPSVSYNEQFF. The chain carries TRBV19 and TRBJ2-1; possibly TRBD2 for D (6 bases). Germline CDR1 and CDR2: LNHDA and SQIVND (reference sequence). This CDR3 is built from 15 residues. The V gene lost 3 bases and the J gene lost 4 bases, with 13 bases spanning the gap.

J is TRBJ2-2 and V is TRBV6-5; TRBD1 might be the D (5 bases). In germline, CDR1 is MNHEY, CDR2 SVGAGI. This CDR3 has 16 residues. V was trimmed by 2 bases and J by 2 bases, leaving 12 bases between them. For the CDR3, the DNA is TGTGCCAGCAGTTACGACAGACTTAGTAACACCGGGGAGCTGTTTTTT. Translating it yields CASSYDRLSNTGELFF.

This chain uses TRBV10-2 with TRBJ1-5, with 8 bases lining up with TRBD1. Germline V gives CDR1 WSHSY, CDR2 SAAADI. V lost 2 bases and J lost 1; bases outside the gene matches: 1. The CDR3 contains 15 residues. The CDR3: CASSEQGASNQPQHF. The CDR3 DNA follows: TGCGCCAGCAGTGAGCAGGGGGCCAGCAATCAGCCCCAGCATTTT.

This clone was seen many times. The chain recombines TRBV14 with TRBJ1-4; TRBD1 matches 10 bases. CDR1 and CDR2 from the germline V gene are SGHDN and FVKESK. Trimming took 5 bases from V and 3 from J; bases not matched to a gene: 3. The CDR3 spans 15 residues. For the CDR3, the DNA is TGTGCCAGCAGCGGGGGGACAGGGGCTAATGAAAAACTGTTTTTT. Translation gives CASSGGTGANEKLFF.

The chain has TRBV27 and TRBJ2-2; D is uncertain. Per germline, CDR1 MNHEY and CDR2 SMNVEV (reference sequence). This CDR3 has 13 amino acids. Trimming cost V 5 bases and J 1 base, with 5 bases left between them. CDR3 sequence reads: CASSPQNTGELFF. CDR3 coding DNA: TGTGCCAGCAGTCCCCAGAACACCGGGGAGCTGTTTTTT.

The rearrangement joins TRBV29-1 to TRBJ2-2, with 9 bases matching TRBD1. J gave up 5 bases and V 6 bases, and 1 base lay outside the gene matches. CDR3 size: 12 residues. CDR1 and CDR2 (germline): SQVTM, ANQGSEA. DNA of the CDR3: TGCAGCGTAGGACAGGGGACCGGGGAGCTGTTTTTT. Translation: CSVGQGTGELFF.

This clone was seen once. The CDR3 spells CASSETGARSEQYF. The CDR3 bases are TGTGCCAGCAGCGAGACAGGGGCCCGCTCCGAGCAGTACTTC. The chain has TRBV9 and TRBJ2-7; the match to TRBD1 covers 8 bases. Germline trimming cut 3 bases from V and 6 bases from J; bases unmatched to any gene: 8. Germline V gene data show CDR1 as SGDLS and CDR2 as YYNGEE. The CDR3 consists of 14 residues. Full variable domain (rest looked up from reference TRBV9 and TRBJ2-7): DSGVTQTPKHLITATGQRVTLRCSPRSGDLSVYWYQQSLDQGLQFLIQYYNGEERAKGNILERFSAQQFPDLHSELNLSSLELGDSALYFCASSETGARSEQYFGPGTRLTVT.

The gene calls are TRBV5-1 and TRBJ1-4; 7 bases fit TRBD1. This CDR3 contains 16 residues. V shed 0 bases and J 2 bases; nucleotides not matched to a gene: 4. Looked up from germline, CDR1 is SGHRS and CDR2 is YFSETQ. The CDR3 sequence is CASSLATQGTNEKLFF. The CDR3 DNA reads as TGCGCCAGCAGCTTGGCCACACAGGGGACTAATGAAAAACTGTTTTTT.

The chain combines TRBV11-3 with TRBJ1-5, with 10 bases aligning to TRBD1. J was trimmed by 7 bases and V by 2 bases; bases with no gene match: 14. Germline CDR1 and CDR2: SGHNT and YENEEA. The CDR3 is made up of 18 amino acids. In nucleotides, the CDR3 is TGTGCCAGCAGCTTAAATTCGTTGGTGACAGGGGGCCTACAGCCCCAGCATTTT. Its translation: CASSLNSLVTGGLQPQHF.

The V call is TRBV7-3, the J call TRBJ2-3, with 8 bases matching TRBD2. The J segment lost 4 bases and the V segment lost 4 bases, leaving 10 bases of the junction unmatched. There are 16 residues in the CDR3. From germline, CDR1 is SGHTA and CDR2 FQGTGA. Written as DNA, the CDR3 is TGTGCCAGCAGCTCTGGACTAGCAGGGGCAGCAGATACGCAGTATTTT. Translating it yields CASSSGLAGAADTQYF. The variable domain in full, with the rest retrieved from reference TRBV7-3 and TRBJ2-3, is GAGVSQTPSNKVTEKGKYVELRCDPISGHTALYWYRQSLGQGPEFLIYFQGTGAADDSGLPNDRFFAVRPEGSVSTLKIQRTERGDSAVYLCASSSGLAGAADTQYFGPGTRLTVL.

The chain joins TRBV6-2 or TRBV6-3 to TRBJ2-7, with 10 nucleotides matching TRBD2. This CDR3 comprises 18 residues. Germline V gene data show CDR1 as MNHEY and CDR2 as SVGEGT. The V segment lost 5 bases and the J segment 2 bases; nucleotides outside the gene matches: 15. The CDR3 region has the DNA TGTGCCAGCAGTCCGCAGAGGGCCGGTCTAGCGGGAGCCTACGAGCAGTACTTC. This gives the protein CASSPQRAGLAGAYEQYF.

This sequence joins TRBV9 and TRBJ2-3; 9 bases agree with TRBD2. CDR1 is SGDLS and CDR2 is YYNGEE in the germline V gene. This CDR3 comprises 17 residues. After removal of 4 bases from V and 2 bases from J, the junction contained 11 bases not matched to a gene. The CDR3 DNA sequence: TGTGCCAGCAGCCCCCGAACTAGCGGGCCTAACACAGATACGCAGTATTTT. It codes for CASSPRTSGPNTDTQYF.

This clone was picked up many times. The CDR3 coding sequence is TGCGCCAGCAGCCTGTACTCGGGACAGGGAGGTAACTATGGCTACACCTTC. It yields the protein CASSLYSGQGGNYGYTF. V usage is TRBV4-1 and J usage is TRBJ1-2; 9 bases agree with TRBD1. V lost 4 bases, J lost 1 base, and 10 bases stayed unmatched. Germline-derived CDR1 and CDR2 are MGHRA and YSYEKL. The CDR3 runs to 17 residues.

There are a few counts of this clone. This chain links TRBV29-1 with TRBJ2-3; D is uncertain. CDR1 is SQVTM and CDR2 is ANQGSEA in the germline V gene. This CDR3 has 11 residues. V lost 2 bases and J 6 bases, leaving 6 bases between the germline ends. The CDR3 loop reads CSVEHPDTQYF. The CDR3, as DNA: TGCAGCGTTGAACATCCCGATACGCAGTATTTT.

The chain couples TRBV11-2 to TRBJ1-6; TRBD1 might be the D (6 bases). This CDR3 contains 17 residues. Looked up from germline, CDR1 is SGHAT and CDR2 is FQNNGV. V was shortened by 3 bases and J by 10 bases, with 22 bases between the two germline ends. This CDR3 reads CASSLRAVGATSSPLHF. The CDR3 DNA is TGTGCCAGCAGCTTGCGGGCCGTGGGGGCTACCTCCTCACCCCTCCACTTT. Full variable domain (missing parts from reference TRBV11-2 and TRBJ1-6): EAGVAQSPRYKIIEKRQSVAFWCNPISGHATLYWYQQILGQGPKLLIQFQNNGVVDDSQLPKDRFSAERLKGVDSTLKIQPAKLEDSAVYLCASSLRAVGATSSPLHFGNGTRLTVT.

The rearrangement uses TRBV19 and TRBJ1-5; D possibly corresponds to TRBD1 (6 bases). Germline V gene sequence: CDR1 LNHDA, CDR2 SQIVND (reference sequence). The V end lost 3 bases, the J end lost 4 bases, and 19 bases lay between the germline ends. CDR3 length: 17 residues. DNA for the CDR3: TGTGCCAGTAGTATCGTCTTAGGGCAGGGGAAAAATCAGCCCCAGCATTTT. Translated: CASSIVLGQGKNQPQHF.

The chain recombines TRBV6-5 with TRBJ2-3, with D possibly TRBD2 on 5 matching bases. This CDR3 is built from 15 residues. CDR1 and CDR2 (germline): MNHEY, SVGAGI. V was shortened by 5 bases and J by 3 bases, with 15 bases between the two germline ends. CDR3 residues: CASSTPSGYTDTQYF. CDR3 coding DNA: TGTGCCAGCAGTACACCTTCGGGATATACAGATACGCAGTATTTT.

V is TRBV5-4 and J is TRBJ2-5; 9 positions match TRBD1. Germline CDR1 reads SGHNT; CDR2 reads YYREEE (reference sequence). J gave up 5 bases and V 4 bases, and 9 bases lay outside the gene matches. The CDR3 is 15 residues long. The CDR3: CASSKDRGREETQYF. CDR3 nucleotides: TGTGCCAGCAGCAAGGACAGGGGCCGAGAGGAGACCCAGTACTTC. The full variable domain, completed using reference TRBV5-4 and TRBJ2-5, is ETGVTQSPTHLIKTRGQQVTLRCSSQSGHNTVSWYQQALGQGPQFIFQYYREEENGRGNFPPRFSGLQFPNYSSELNVNALELDDSALYLCASSKDRGREETQYFGPGTRLLVL.

The chain links TRBV30 to TRBJ2-2; a possible D gene is TRBD2 (6 bases). V shed 4 bases and J shed 5 bases, with 17 bases lying between them. The CDR3 has 15 amino acids. The germline CDR1 and CDR2 sequences are GTSNPN and SVGIG (reference sequence). CDR3 region: CAWTKETSRTGELFF. CDR3 in DNA: TGTGCCTGGACGAAGGAGACTAGTCGTACCGGGGAGCTGTTTTTT.

The J gene is TRBJ2-3, the V gene TRBV6-5; 11 nucleotides agree with TRBD2. J was trimmed by 7 bases and V by 6 bases; bases with no gene match: 6. Looked up from germline, CDR1 is MNHEY and CDR2 is SVGAGI. The CDR3 runs 14 residues. This chain's CDR3 is CASRLAGAGYTQYF. The CDR3 DNA follows: TGTGCCAGCAGACTAGCGGGAGCAGGGTATACGCAGTATTTT.